This TCR beta chain was sequenced for a study of control samples from healthy donors and cancer patients. This clone was picked up a small number of times. Some clones are missing from TCRdb's copy, which holds only in-frame ones; the method was immunoSEQ multiplex PCR. Here the sample spans some 250,000 clones, roughly four fifths being singletons. The CDR3 extends over 14 amino acids. Trimming took 0 bases from V and 7 from J, leaving 10 bases between them. CDR1 is MRHNA and CDR2 is SNTAGT in the germline V gene. This rearrangement joins TRBV6-4 to TRBJ2-1; no clear D gene. What was sequenced was PBMCs. The origin of this receptor is an older woman with lung cancer. CDR3 nucleotide sequence: TGTGCCAGCAGTGACTCTAATAGTGCGAATGAGCAGTTCTTC. Its protein product is CASSDSNSANEQFF.